This TCR beta chain was identified in a study of T cell responses to AZD1222 COVID-19 vaccine listed by TCRdb under 2021. The study in broad terms: AZD1222 recipients whose second dose came at about 4 weeks and those whose second dose came at about 12 weeks were combined into one group, since spike-specific TCR depth and breadth did not differ between the two schedules. A total of 233 trial participants underwent TCR sequencing, of whom 200 to 220 received two doses of AZD1222 and about 26 received two doses of the MenACWY control vaccine. Trial participants were enrolled by age into subgroups of 18-55, 56-69 and 70-plus years, and around 150, 28 and 57 TCR-sequenced participants, respectively, were included in these subgroups.

The CDR3, cysteine through phenylalanine, is 17 amino acids long. Only the CDR3 region is kept as DNA, spanning 51 bases read in frame from base 1. Cut back by 4 bases and 2 bases, the V and J ends lie 18 bases apart. CDR1 and CDR2 are drawn from the germline V gene: SGDLS, YYNGEE. Read against the paper, the sample's time point label means: baseline before first vaccination. Samples from vaccinated people were obtained from the UK trials COV001 and COV002, which included a single-blind randomized controlled phase 2/3 trial of AZD1222 (ChAdOx1 nCoV-19) in healthy adults. For TCRbeta chain sequencing, PBMC samples from trial participants were taken at day 0 and at day 28 after the second dose. The CDR3 regions of human TCRbeta chains were subjected to immunosequencing. Per the source publication's procedure: Repertoire TCRs were checked for matches against a reference library of SARS-CoV-2-specific TCRs that had been generated using the MIRA antigen-specificity platform. Breadth meant the fraction of unique TCRs that were SARS-CoV-2-associated, whereas depth meant the fraction of total T cells that were SARS-CoV-2-associated. Using the MIRA data, each spike-specific TCR was assigned both to the spike region to which the TCR was reactive and to a CD4 or CD8 class. Log10-transformed breadth and depth values were compared by one-way ANOVA with Sidak's multiple comparisons tests. The clones in this table, taken by TCRdb from immuneACCESS, are in-frame only. Not every clone is retained; where verified, under half of the shortfall comes from an unresolved V gene, and the cause of the rest is unknown. The DNA was the basis for D and trimming; V, J and clone size are from that table. For this sample there are 150,000 to 200,000 clones; 94% appear just once. The top ten hold 7.5% to 10% of the sample.

General conclusions and limits of the study: Because no day 14 peak-response samples were available, repertoires were characterized only after the peak T cell response. Participants were mostly white British, with more females than males. The authors suggested clonal diversity may have been underestimated. Only a handful of AZD1222 recipients were SARS-CoV-2 seropositive at baseline, limiting conclusions about previously exposed vaccinees. Epitopes outside the regions mutated in the B.1.351 and B.1.1.7 variants were reportedly recognized by nearly half of the unique spike-specific TCRs. The vaccine-associated CD4 TCRs covered the entire spike protein, and the dominant responses fell in regions 160-218 and 743-854. After two AZD1222 doses, both the breadth and the depth of spike-specific TCRs were significantly higher than at day 0 and than in MenACWY recipients. In the small 56-69-year group, the increase in depth fell short of significance, most likely because of low power.

On this clone: Its antigen has not been determined. No base-level quality is on record; no much larger clone is a single base apart.

The specimen comprised peripheral blood, sampled on day 0 of AZD1222 vaccination. The chain couples TRBV9 to TRBJ2-2; a tentative D match to TRBD2 spans 6 bases. The sequence derives from an adult in good health. The DNA sequence follows: TGTGCCAGCAGCCCCGGAGGGGTAGTGGGAAACACCGGGGAGCTGTTTTTT. The encoded protein is CASSPGGVVGNTGELFF.